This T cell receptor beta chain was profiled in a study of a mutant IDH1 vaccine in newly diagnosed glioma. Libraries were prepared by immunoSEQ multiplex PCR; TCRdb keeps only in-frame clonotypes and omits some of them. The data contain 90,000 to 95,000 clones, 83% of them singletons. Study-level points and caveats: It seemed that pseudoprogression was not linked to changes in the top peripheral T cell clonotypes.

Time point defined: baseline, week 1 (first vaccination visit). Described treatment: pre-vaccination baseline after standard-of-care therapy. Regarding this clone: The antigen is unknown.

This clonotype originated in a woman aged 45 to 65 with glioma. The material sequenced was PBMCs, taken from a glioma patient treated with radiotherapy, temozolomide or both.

In DNA form, the CDR3 reads TGTGCCAGCAGCTCCGAAGGGAGGGGGCTGTATGGCTACACCTTC. Translated: CASSSEGRGLYGYTF. The genes are TRBV5-6 and TRBJ1-2; 7 bases fit TRBD1. Germline V gene sequence: CDR1 SGHDT, CDR2 YYEEEE. CDR3 size: 15 residues. J lost 5 bases, V lost 3 bases, and 10 bases had no gene match.